The present T cell receptor beta chain was sequenced within a study of shared clonotypes between healthy human individuals (dated by TCRdb to 2020 to 2021). At the level of the whole study: A couple of women and three men aged 18 to 49 years were included in the cohort. For each donor, CD4 naive and CD4 memory were each given three plates, CD8 naive was given two plates, and CD8 memory was given one plate. Blood TCR repertoires of a handful of healthy adults were deeply sequenced to estimate repertoire size and the extent of clonotype sharing between individuals. Libraries were prepared and TCR repertoires were sequenced by different laboratories using diverse techniques, in order to increase sequencing depth and limit assay-specific biases. Leukapheresis yielded between about 0.94 and 10 billion PBMCs per donor.

The donors were healthy, HIV-negative adults with no recently reported acute infections or vaccinations. Only Caucasian adults living in Nashville, Tennessee, USA were represented among the donors. CD4+ T cells were enriched by magnetic negative selection, after which naive cells were positively selected on CD45RA and the negative fraction was taken as the memory subset. After blood collection by leukapheresis, PBMCs were isolated using Ficoll-Histopaque density gradient centrifugation and then cryopreserved in the vapor phase of liquid nitrogen. Analytical flow cytometry was used to check the purity and quantity of each magnetically sorted T cell population. Genomic DNA was isolated from every sorted fraction and measured by UV absorbance on a Nanodrop 2000c. Using the deep immunoSEQ assay, TCR CDR3 regions were amplified from genomic DNA by multiplex PCR. Extracted genomic DNA from each cell subset was distributed evenly across all wells of several immunoSEQ 96-well plates, and each plate was treated as a replicate. Each replicate PCR for sorted subsets received around 0.2 ug genomic DNA, equal to some 32,000 T cell genomes. Purified libraries were quantified with a Qubit 3.0 fluorometer, sized on a Bioanalyzer 2100, and re-quantified with the KAPA Library Quantification kit. Every immunoSEQ 96-well plate was sequenced on a dedicated single-read 150-cycle Illumina NextSeq 550 flow cell. In the source study's methods: The immunoSEQ output contained only junctional sequences without quality scores, so filtering could not match that applied to full-length reads. Sequences were annotated with PyIR, a Python wrapper for IgBLAST v1.9, using IMGT germline references to assign V/J genes and CDR3. Reads were removed for weak V/J assignments (E-value above 1e-6), missing CDR3, stop codons, out-of-frame junctions, or ambiguous translated residues. V3J clonotypes were defined as sequences sharing an identical inferred V gene, J gene, and CDR3 amino acid sequence. Percentage overlap between repertoires was computed as shared unique clonotypes divided by the size of the smaller repertoire. Richness of each repertoire was evaluated using RTK rarefaction, the Chao1 estimator, and Recon v2.1 estimates of unobserved clonotypes. Generation probabilities were computed with OLGA for all TCRbeta clonotypes obtained by the gDNA method from a handful of donors. The source is immuneACCESS, and TCRdb retained only in-frame sequences with V and J called. Part of the clones is not carried over; for the studies checked, unresolved V genes explain less than half of this, and the remainder is unexplained. V and J calls plus clone size are reproduced from that table; the DNA served to infer D and trimming. The sample contains 2 million to 2.5 million clones, 95% of them found a single time. Around 0.13% of the sample goes to the ten largest clones.

Concerning this clone itself: What this receptor recognizes is not known. No much larger clone exists at a distance of one base, and base qualities are not known.

The CDR3 holds 16 amino acids from the cysteine to the phenylalanine. Only the CDR3 DNA is retained, 48 bases long and in frame from the first base. V and J are truncated by 3 bases and 0 bases respectively, leaving an intervening sequence of 13 bases. Taken from the germline V gene, the CDR1 and CDR2 loops are SGHRS and YFSETQ. Broader findings and caveats from the paper: Compared with non-shared clonotypes, the clonotypes found in all four sorted-subset donors had higher generation probabilities. Naive subsets generally had larger estimated clonotype richness than memory subsets did. Rarefaction of sorted-subset datasets indicated incomplete sequencing despite the large sequencing depth. Sampling was restricted to blood, and TCR repertoires in tissue are likely to differ from TCR repertoires in blood. Based on pairwise subsampling, the degree of clonotype sharing among donors was expected to be affected by sequencing depth. Because the study included a small number of donors, the genetic and exposure-history diversity represented was limited. Sharing across a few donors was observed for approximately 5% of naive CD4, 3.5% of naive CD8, roughly 2.4% of memory CD4, and around 0.44% of memory CD8 clonotypes.

The receptor was isolated from a man between 18 and 29 years old in good health. Input material: naive CD4+ T cells sorted from blood. Read against the paper, the sample's cell subset or site label means: CD45RA+ positively selected. This chain joins TRBV5-1 to TRBJ1-3, with the D gene uncertain. The bases read TGCGCCAGCAGCTATGGACTTAGGTCCTCTGGAAACACCATATATTTT. Its translation reads: CASSYGLRSSGNTIYF.